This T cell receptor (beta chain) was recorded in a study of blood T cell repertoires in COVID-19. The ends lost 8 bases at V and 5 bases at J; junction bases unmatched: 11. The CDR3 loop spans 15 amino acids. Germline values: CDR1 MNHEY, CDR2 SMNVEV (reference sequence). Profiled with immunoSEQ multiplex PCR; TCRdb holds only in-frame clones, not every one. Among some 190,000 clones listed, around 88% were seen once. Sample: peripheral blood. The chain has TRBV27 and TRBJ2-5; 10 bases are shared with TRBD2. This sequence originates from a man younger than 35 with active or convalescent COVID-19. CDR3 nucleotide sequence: TGTGCCAGCGCAGGCCGAACTAGCGGGGCCGAGACCCAGTACTTC. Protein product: CASAGRTSGAETQYF.